This TCR beta chain was sequenced for a study of T cell responses to AZD1222 COVID-19 vaccine. Using immunoSEQ multiplex PCR, the repertoire was profiled, and TCRdb retains in-frame clones only, with some absent. This table holds about 120,000 clones, 80% to 90% found once. The CDR3 covers 14 residues. Trimming pared 3 bases from V and 8 bases from J, leaving 13 bases between. From germline, CDR1 is MRHNA and CDR2 SNTAGT. Regarding this clone: Its antigen remains unknown.

General study results and limits: Nearly half of unique spike-specific TCRs reportedly avoided B.1.351 and B.1.1.7 mutated regions. After two AZD1222 doses, spike-specific TCR breadth and depth rose versus day 0. Vaccine-related CD4 TCRs covered spike, predominating at 160-218 and 743-854.

The receptor was isolated from an adult in good health. Sequencing used peripheral blood, obtained on day 0 of AZD1222 vaccination. The chain employs TRBV6-4 and TRBJ2-2; D is uncertain. As DNA, the CDR3 is TGTGCCAGCAGTGATTCGGCTCTACGGGGGGAGCTGTTTTTT. Protein sequence: CASSDSALRGELFF.